Presented here are 7 T cell receptor beta chains from one specimen sequenced in a study of blood T cell repertoires in COVID-19. Clones were read by immunoSEQ multiplex PCR, and TCRdb kept only the in-frame ones, dropping some. The sample lists 60,000 or so clones; around 83% were seen once. Material: peripheral blood. These receptors were obtained from a man aged 25-45 years with COVID-19, enrolled during active disease.

The chain uses TRBV2 and TRBJ2-3; 9 bases map to TRBD2. CDR1 is SNHLY and CDR2 is FYNNEI in the germline V gene. The length of the CDR3 is 21 residues. The V and J ends lost 2 bases and 0 bases, in that order; junction bases with no gene match: 18. The CDR3 DNA is TGTGCCAGCAGTGAACCAGCGGGGGGTCTACCTTCCACTTCTAGCACAGATACGCAGTATTTT. Translation: CASSEPAGGLPSTSSTDTQYF.

This rearrangement joins TRBV12-5 to TRBJ2-3; tentative D call: TRBD2 (7 bases). Between the trimmed V and J ends, which lost 5 bases and 4 bases, there was a span of 10 bases. The CDR3 loop spans 13 amino acids. Looked up from germline, CDR1 is LGHNT and CDR2 is FRNRAP. The CDR3 DNA follows: TGTGCTAGTGGTAGGGGGGGAGCAGATACGCAGTATTTT. This encodes CASGRGGADTQYF. Variable domain in full (rest from reference TRBV12-5 and TRBJ2-3): DARVTQTPRHKVTEMGQEVTMRCQPILGHNTVFWYRQTMMQGLELLAYFRNRAPLDDSGMPKDRFSAEMPDATLATLKIQPSEPRDSAVYFCASGRGGADTQYFGPGTRLTVL.

The genes are TRBV18 and TRBJ1-1, with D perhaps matching TRBD1 (5 bases). The CDR3 spans 13 residues. Per germline, CDR1 KGHSH and CDR2 LQKENI. Trimming stripped 3 bases from V and 7 bases from J, with 12 bases between. The CDR3, as DNA: TGTGCCAGCTCACCTAGTCAGGGAAATGAAGCTTTCTTT. Amino acid sequence: CASSPSQGNEAFF. Drawing the rest from reference TRBV18 and TRBJ1-1, the complete variable domain is NAGVMQNPRHLVRRRGQEARLRCSPMKGHSHVYWYRQLPEEGLKFMVYLQKENIIDESGMPKERFSAEFPKEGPSILRIQQVVRGDSAAYFCASSPSQGNEAFFGQGTRLTVV.

This chain uses TRBV4-2 with TRBJ2-1, with D perhaps TRBD1 (6 bases). V was clipped by 4 bases and J by 5 bases, with 15 bases between them. The germline V gene encodes CDR1 LGHNA and CDR2 YNFKEQ. The CDR3 runs 15 residues. CDR3 DNA sequence: TGTGCCAGCAGCCTAACAGGGTTTTCCCACAATGAGCAGTTCTTC. Its translation: CASSLTGFSHNEQFF.

This sequence joins TRBV28 and TRBJ2-2; D is perhaps TRBD2 (6 bases). The V gene's germline CDR1 is MDHEN and CDR2 SYDVKM. The CDR3 consists of 17 residues. V gave up 4 bases and J gave up 3 bases, with 18 bases separating them. CDR3 sequence (DNA): TGTGCCAGCAGTTCTAAACCGGGACTTCGGGACACCGGGGAGCTGTTTTTT. Its protein is CASSSKPGLRDTGELFF.

The CDR3 DNA reads TGCGCCAGCAGCCAAGATAACGAGCAGTACTTC. It specifies CASSQDNEQYF. The chain combines TRBV4-1 with TRBJ2-7; D call uncertain. In germline, CDR1 is MGHRA, CDR2 YSYEKL. The V end lost 0 bases, the J end lost 5 bases, and 2 bases lay between the germline ends. This CDR3 has 11 residues.

The V and J genes are TRBV11-3 and TRBJ2-5, with TRBD2 matching 10 bases. The CDR3 has 16 residues. V lost 3 bases, J lost 2 bases, and 6 bases stayed unmatched. Looked up from germline, CDR1 is SGHNT and CDR2 is YENEEA. The chain's CDR3 is CASSFVGLAAQETQYF. As DNA, the CDR3 is TGTGCCAGCAGCTTTGTCGGACTAGCGGCTCAAGAGACCCAGTACTTC.